The 18 T cell receptor beta chains below come from one sample, sequenced in a study of T cell repertoires in cytomegalovirus infection. TCRdb used MiXCR to reprocess the reads, holding one entry per CDR3 protein. The top ten clones hold roughly a quarter of a sample with 500,000 or so distinct CDR3 sequences, 16% of them seen once. Input material: CD8+ T cells from PBMCs. The receptors originated from a human donor in good health (CMV status not recorded). Some clones in this sample may be carry-over from other donors' samples.

This clonotype was seen at least ten times. V and J are TRBV19 and TRBJ1-1, with D possibly TRBD1 on 5 matching bases. Germline V gives CDR1 LNHDA, CDR2 SQIVND (reference sequence). V was trimmed by 3 bases and J by 4 bases, leaving 9 bases between them. CDR3 size: 13 residues. The CDR3 coding sequence is TGTGCCAGTAGTATTCCTGGGGGCACTGAAGCTTTCTTT. This translates into CASSIPGGTEAFF.

This clonotype was seen repeatedly, ten times or more. This CDR3 is CASSLSRSREETQYF. CDR3 bases: TGTGCCAGCAGCTTGTCCAGATCCCGGGAGGAGACCCAGTACTTC. The rearrangement uses TRBV7-9 and TRBJ2-5, with D possibly being TRBD2 (6 bases). The CDR3 totals 15 residues. Per the germline V gene, CDR1 is SEHNR and CDR2 is FQNEAQ (reference sequence). Between the trimmed V and J ends, which lost 3 bases and 5 bases, there was a span of 16 bases.

The chain joins TRBV19 to TRBJ1-5; D is perhaps TRBD1 (5 bases). Germline lookup yields CDR1 LNHDA and CDR2 SQIVND (reference sequence). The CDR3 runs to 17 residues. V lost 5 bases, J lost 4 bases, and 21 bases lay in between. The CDR3 protein is CASSPGLGTWENQPQHF. CDR3 DNA: TGTGCCAGTAGTCCGGGACTGGGAACCTGGGAAAATCAGCCCCAGCATTTT. The whole variable domain, remainder taken from reference TRBV19 and TRBJ1-5, is DGGITQSPKYLFRKEGQNVTLSCEQNLNHDAMYWYRQDPGQGLRLIYYSQIVNDFQKGDIAEGYSVSREKKESFPLTVTSAQKNPTAFYLCASSPGLGTWENQPQHFGDGTRLSIL.

V is TRBV5-6 and J is TRBJ1-4; D perhaps matches TRBD1 (6 bases). Germline V gene lookup returns CDR1 SGHDT and CDR2 YYEEEE. The V gene lost 4 bases and the J gene lost 5 bases, with 15 bases spanning the gap. CDR3 length: 15 residues. The CDR3 loop is CASSESGQLNEKLFF. The CDR3 DNA sequence: TGTGCCAGCAGCGAATCCGGACAGCTGAATGAAAAACTGTTTTTT.

This chain joins TRBV29-1 and TRBJ2-7; the match to TRBD1 covers 10 bases. V dropped 4 bases and J dropped 3; count of bases not matched to a gene: 0. The germline V gene encodes CDR1 SQVTM and CDR2 ANQGSEA. This CDR3 comprises 12 residues. The DNA of the CDR3 is TGCAGCGTTGGGGACAGGGGCTACGAGCAGTACTTC. It is translated as CSVGDRGYEQYF.

Many counts were recorded for this clonotype. The chain has TRBV7-8 and TRBJ2-3, with 10 bases that match TRBD2. Per the germline V gene, CDR1 is SGHVS and CDR2 is FQNEAQ. Trimming took 4 bases from V and 6 from J; bases not matched to a gene: 13. The CDR3 is made up of 17 amino acids. CDR3 loop: CASSSTPSGRVTDTQYF. The CDR3 DNA is TGTGCCAGCAGCTCGACTCCCAGCGGGAGGGTCACGGATACGCAGTATTTT.

The chain links TRBV6-6 to TRBJ2-5, with 7 bases lining up with TRBD2. From germline, CDR1 is MNHNY and CDR2 SVGAGI (reference sequence). V lost 5 bases to trimming and J lost 1 base; unmatched junction nucleotides: 4. This CDR3 contains 14 residues. The CDR3 loop is CASSKGRAQETQYF. The CDR3 nucleotides are TGTGCCAGCAGTAAGGGGAGGGCCCAAGAGACCCAGTACTTC.

This clonotype occurred many times. CDR3: CASSYSAGTTTDTQYF. The CDR3 DNA is TGTGCCAGCAGTTACTCGGCAGGAACTACTACAGATACGCAGTATTTT. This chain uses TRBV6-6 with TRBJ2-3; D gene uncertain. CDR3 size: 16 residues. The germline CDR1 and CDR2 sequences are MNHNY and SVGAGI (reference sequence). Trimming cost V 0 bases and J 3 bases, with 13 bases left between them.

Ten or more counts support this clonotype. V and J are TRBV28 and TRBJ2-1; D tentatively reads TRBD1 or TRBD2 (5 bases each). Trimming shortened V by 7 bases and J by 5 bases, and 15 bases separated the two germline ends. The CDR3 runs to 14 residues. In germline, CDR1 is MDHEN, CDR2 SYDVKM. The DNA of the CDR3 is TGTGCCAGCAAGGAGTGGGGACCCGACAATGAGCAGTTCTTC. This gives the protein CASKEWGPDNEQFF. Filled out from reference TRBV28 and TRBJ2-1, the complete variable domain reads DVKVTQSSRYLVKRTGEKVFLECVQDMDHENMFWYRQDPGLGLRLIYFSYDVKMKEKGDIPEGYSVSREKKERFSLILESASTNQTSMYLCASKEWGPDNEQFFGPGTRLTVL.

The rearrangement uses TRBV6-6 and TRBJ2-7; either TRBD1 or TRBD2 may supply D (5 bases each). The germline gives CDR1 MNHNY, CDR2 SVGAGI (reference sequence). This CDR3 contains 17 residues. Trimming stripped 5 bases from V and 3 bases from J, with 23 bases between. The CDR3 is CASSVASLRGSLYEQYF. The CDR3 bases are TGTGCCAGCAGTGTGGCTAGTTTGAGGGGTTCCCTCTACGAGCAGTACTTC.

Ten or more counts support this clonotype. J is TRBJ2-5 and V is TRBV11-1, with 7 bases matching TRBD2. V shed 5 bases, J shed 5 bases, and the junction held 11 bases outside the gene matches. Germline-derived CDR1 and CDR2 are SGHAT and FQDESV (reference sequence). This CDR3 has 15 amino acids. CDR3 nucleotides: TGTGCCAGCAGCCCTCCCCGGGGAGGGAGTGAGACCCAGTACTTC. Translated, it gives CASSPPRGGSETQYF.

This clonotype was counted ten times or more. The gene calls are TRBV19 and TRBJ1-2; no clear D gene. V was pared by 8 bases and J by 4 bases, with 23 bases between. Germline V CDR1 and CDR2: LNHDA, SQIVND (reference sequence). This CDR3 has 16 amino acids. The CDR3 bases are TGTGCCAGTTCCAACCCCCGGATCACGAGCCTCTATGGCTACACCTTC. It encodes CASSNPRITSLYGYTF. Together with reference TRBV19 and TRBJ1-2, the CDR3 gives the full variable domain: DGGITQSPKYLFRKEGQNVTLSCEQNLNHDAMYWYRQDPGQGLRLIYYSQIVNDFQKGDIAEGYSVSREKKESFPLTVTSAQKNPTAFYLCASSNPRITSLYGYTFGSGTRLTVV.

The sample holds many counts of this clonotype. The rearrangement links TRBV5-6 to TRBJ2-2; D gene uncertain. The CDR3 covers 14 residues. The V end was cut by 0 bases, the J end by 6 bases, with 9 bases between. Germline-derived CDR1 and CDR2 are SGHDT and YYEEEE. The CDR3 reads CASSLANLAGELFF. The CDR3 DNA reads as TGTGCCAGCAGCTTGGCCAATTTGGCCGGGGAGCTGTTTTTT.

The table lists this clonotype with a few counts. This chain links TRBV5-6 with TRBJ2-7; TRBD2 is a possible D gene (6 bases). The CDR3 sequence is 12 residues long. Trimming removed 3 bases at V and 5 bases at J, with 9 bases between. Germline CDR1 SGHDT, CDR2 YYEEEE. CDR3 loop: CASSYGRNEQYF. The CDR3 DNA sequence: TGTGCCAGCAGCTATGGGAGGAACGAGCAGTACTTC.

About this clonotype: At one end, the junction sequence differs from germline, possibly due to a read error. V usage is TRBV27 and J usage is TRBJ2-1; weak D call: TRBD2 (5 bases). The CDR3 has 15 residues. From germline, CDR1 is MNHEY and CDR2 SMNVEV (reference sequence). CDR3 sequence (DNA): TGTGCCAGCAGTCTGACCGGGGTCTCCTACAATGAGCGGTTCTTC. Its translation: CASSLTGVSYNERFF.

This clonotype was recorded at least ten times. V usage is TRBV6-1 and J usage is TRBJ2-1, with D perhaps TRBD1 (5 bases). Trimming pared 8 bases from V and 2 bases from J, leaving 13 bases between. Germline CDR1 and CDR2: MNHNS and SASEGT. The CDR3 runs to 14 residues. The CDR3 DNA follows: TGTGCCAGCCAACAGGTTCCCACCTACAATGAGCAGTTCTTC. The encoded protein is CASQQVPTYNEQFF.

The CDR3 reads CASSFEELAVGYEQYF. The CDR3 nucleotides are TGTGCCAGCAGCTTCGAGGAGCTAGCGGTGGGTTACGAGCAGTACTTC. The rearrangement joins TRBV11-2 to TRBJ2-7, with 7 positions matching TRBD2. Per the germline V gene, CDR1 is SGHAT and CDR2 is FQNNGV. CDR3 length: 16 residues. Trimming took 3 bases from V and 4 from J; bases not matched to a gene: 12.

The sample holds many counts of this clonotype. This chain connects TRBV4-1 to TRBJ1-3, with D unresolved. Trimming cost V 0 bases and J 0 bases, with 6 bases left between them. The CDR3 has 15 residues. The germline CDR1 and CDR2 sequences are MGHRA and YSYEKL. CDR3 DNA sequence: TGCGCCAGCAGCCAAGACGACACCTCTGGAAACACCATATATTTT. It is translated as CASSQDDTSGNTIYF.